Shown below are 27 T cell receptor beta chains from a single sample sequenced in a study of cytomegalovirus exposure and HLA in healthy donors (dated by TCRdb to 2016 to 2017). Libraries came from the immunoSEQ multiplex PCR assay. Here the immuneACCESS table is served through TCRdb, limited to in-frame sequences with V and J called. Missing clones are a known gap in these copies; in checked studies unresolved V genes cover under half, and the rest lacks a known reason. Within this sample are 70,000 to 75,000 clones, with over 90% of them counted one time only. The ten biggest clones cover approximately 3% of the sample. Sample: PBMCs. These receptors all come from a woman aged 18-29 years in good health and CMV-seropositive.

This clone was observed once. The chain recombines TRBV27 with TRBJ1-2, with 10 nucleotides matching TRBD1. CDR3 size: 15 residues. Trimming cost V 7 bases and J 8 bases; bases outside gene matches: 13. The germline CDR1 and CDR2 sequences are MNHEY and SMNVEV (reference sequence). The CDR3 nucleotides read TGTGCCAGCAAAATCGACTGGACAGGGGGTGGAGGCTACACCTTC. Translating gives CASKIDWTGGGGYTF.

Remarks on this clone: The junction shows a germline mismatch at one end, possibly a read error. This chain joins TRBV20-1 and TRBJ2-7; possibly TRBD1 for D (6 bases). The CDR3 runs 11 residues. Germline CDR1 and CDR2: DFQATT and SNEGSKA (reference sequence). The CDR3 DNA reads TGCAGTGCTTCCCCCGACAGGCCCTCTACTTTC. Translation: CSASPDRPSTF.

This sequence joins TRBV27 and TRBJ2-3, with D tentatively TRBD1 (6 bases). This CDR3 contains 15 residues. V was shortened by 4 bases and J by 2 bases, with 13 bases between the two germline ends. Per germline, CDR1 MNHEY and CDR2 SMNVEV (reference sequence). CDR3 amino acids: CASSSPQGHTDTQYF. The DNA of the CDR3 is TGTGCCAGCAGTTCGCCACAGGGACACACAGATACGCAGTATTTT.

The chain links TRBV27 to TRBJ2-2; D gene ambiguous. CDR3 length: 17 amino acids. Germline assignment: CDR1 MNHEY and CDR2 SMNVEV (reference sequence). V gave up 5 bases and J gave up 1 base, with 17 bases separating them. This CDR3 reads CASSPLLPTGNTGELFF. CDR3 in DNA: TGTGCCAGCAGTCCTTTACTTCCTACGGGGAACACCGGGGAGCTGTTTTTT.

The genes are TRBV7-9 and TRBJ1-1; D possibly corresponds to TRBD1 (5 bases). The CDR3 sequence is 18 residues long. Germline V gives CDR1 SEHNR, CDR2 FQNEAQ (reference sequence). Trimming left V 5 bases short and J 0 bases short, with 22 bases between. CDR3 DNA sequence: TGTGCCAGCAGCCCCCCAAAATGGCAGGGCGCCCTGAACACTGAAGCTTTCTTT. Protein product: CASSPPKWQGALNTEAFF.

The chain recombines TRBV29-1 with TRBJ2-7; TRBD1 is a possible D gene (5 bases). Germline CDR1 SQVTM, CDR2 ANQGSEA. The germline V and J ends were trimmed by 3 bases and 0 bases, with 9 bases remaining between them. The length of the CDR3 is 13 residues. CDR3 sequence reads: CSVDGDSSYEQYF. CDR3 bases: TGCAGCGTTGACGGCGACAGCTCCTACGAGCAGTACTTC.

This clone was recorded only once. The V call is TRBV7-9, the J call TRBJ1-4, with TRBD1 identical over 7 bases. CDR3 length: 16 residues. Germline lookup yields CDR1 SEHNR and CDR2 FQNEAQ (reference sequence). J lost 0 bases, V lost 4 bases, and 5 bases had no gene match. The CDR3 nucleotides are TGTGCCAGCAGCTGGGGGACAGCCGCAACTAATGAAAAACTGTTTTTT. It is translated as CASSWGTAATNEKLFF.

This clone was seen only once. The chain joins TRBV15 to TRBJ1-5; D possibly corresponds to TRBD1 (5 bases). There are 13 residues in the CDR3. V lost 1 base and J lost 14, with 15 bases in between. The germline CDR1 and CDR2 sequences are LNHNV and YYDKDF (reference sequence). The CDR3 spells CATSRAPREGKHF. CDR3 bases: TGTGCCACCAGCAGAGCACCCCGGGAGGGGAAGCATTTT.

The chain links TRBV6-1 to TRBJ2-7; 8 positions agree with TRBD1. The CDR3 runs to 14 residues. Germline V lookup: CDR1 MNHNS, CDR2 SASEGT. V gave up 1 base and J gave up 6 bases; unmatched junction bases: 5. CDR3 bases: TGTGCCAGCAGTGAAGTACAGGGGGTCTTCGAGCAGTACTTC. Residues: CASSEVQGVFEQYF.

The J gene is TRBJ1-3, the V gene TRBV4-3; the match to TRBD1 covers 8 bases. From germline, CDR1 is LGHNA and CDR2 YSLEER. The CDR3 contains 17 residues. V shed 1 base, J shed 0 bases, and the junction held 5 bases outside the gene matches. CDR3: CASSQALTGGSGNTIYF. CDR3 nucleotides: TGCGCCAGCAGCCAAGCGCTAACAGGGGGCTCTGGAAACACCATATATTTT.

This clone is labeled as medium-sized. This sequence joins TRBV19 and TRBJ1-1; possibly TRBD1 for D (6 bases). Looked up from germline, CDR1 is LNHDA and CDR2 is SQIVND (reference sequence). V was shortened by 3 bases and J by 8 bases, with 13 bases between the two germline ends. The CDR3 is 13 residues long. CDR3 bases: TGTGCCAGTAGTATGGGGCAGGGGTCGGAAGCTTTCTTT. Protein: CASSMGQGSEAFF.

The chain carries TRBV29-1 and TRBJ1-1, with D maybe TRBD1 (5 bases). This CDR3 is 11 amino acids long. Germline V gives CDR1 SQVTM, CDR2 ANQGSEA. Trimming shortened V by 6 bases and J by 2 bases, and 7 bases separated the two germline ends. CDR3 DNA: TGCAGCGTAGGGGTTAACACTGAAGCTTTCTTT. This translates into CSVGVNTEAFF.

The J gene is TRBJ2-2, the V gene TRBV7-9; 9 nucleotides match TRBD1. The CDR3 extends over 16 amino acids. Germline-derived CDR1 and CDR2 are SEHNR and FQNEAQ (reference sequence). V lost 4 bases, J lost 4 bases, and 7 bases stayed unmatched. The CDR3 is CASSSSLTGGTGELFF. CDR3 nucleotide sequence: TGTGCCAGCAGCTCCAGCCTGACAGGGGGCACCGGGGAGCTGTTTTTT.

The chain combines TRBV10-3 with TRBJ2-7; 7 bases match TRBD2. V was pared by 3 bases and J by 5 bases, with 7 bases of the junction left unmatched. The CDR3 has 14 amino acids. Germline V gene lookup returns CDR1 ENHRY and CDR2 SYGVKD. The CDR3 DNA is TGTGCCATCAGTGAAATGGCGGGAGACAACGAGCAGTACTTC. Encoded protein: CAISEMAGDNEQYF.

This chain joins TRBV4-1 and TRBJ2-5, with 11 bases matching TRBD2. The CDR3 is 16 residues long. Per germline, CDR1 MGHRA and CDR2 YSYEKL. The V segment lost 6 bases and the J segment 5 bases; nucleotides outside the gene matches: 11. The CDR3 DNA is TGCGCCAGCAGTCCACGGGCTAGCGGGGGGTTGGAGACCCAGTACTTC. Translation: CASSPRASGGLETQYF.

This chain joins TRBV28 and TRBJ2-1; 10 nucleotides match TRBD1. Germline assignment: CDR1 MDHEN and CDR2 SYDVKM. Germline trimming cut 6 bases from V and 8 bases from J; bases unmatched to any gene: 10. The CDR3 contains 15 residues. CDR3: CASSQDRGNIDEQFF. Here the CDR3 DNA reads TGTGCCAGCAGCCAGGACAGGGGGAATATCGATGAGCAGTTCTTC.

The chain combines TRBV25-1 with TRBJ2-7, with TRBD2 as a possible D gene (6 bases). The CDR3 is 14 amino acids. Per germline, CDR1 MGHDK and CDR2 SYGVNS. The V end lost 8 bases, the J end lost 4 bases, and 18 bases lay between the germline ends. CDR3 in DNA: TGTGCCAGCGCGACAAAGGACGGACTATACGAGCAGTACTTC. Translated, it gives CASATKDGLYEQYF.

The V gene is TRBV29-1, the J gene TRBJ2-5; D not certain. This CDR3 comprises 11 residues. The germline V gene encodes CDR1 SQVTM and CDR2 ANQGSEA. Trimming cost V 4 bases and J 5 bases, with 8 bases left between them. The DNA for the CDR3 is TGCAGCGTTGCCAGTCAGGAGACCCAGTACTTC. Residues: CSVASQETQYF.

The rearrangement joins TRBV6-7 to TRBJ2-1; TRBD1 matches at 8 bases. TRBV6-7 is designated an ORF whose function remains uncertain. Unmatched junction bases numbered 0, after V lost 5 bases and J lost 6 bases. This CDR3 is 12 amino acids long. Written as DNA, the CDR3 is TGTGCCAGCAGTACAGGGGGCAATGAGCAGTTCTTC. Encoded protein: CASSTGGNEQFF.

The chain employs TRBV4-3 and TRBJ1-1; D is unclear. This CDR3 is 13 amino acids long. Per the germline V gene, CDR1 is LGHNA and CDR2 is YSLEER. V lost 0 bases and J 8 bases, leaving 10 bases between the germline ends. The CDR3 protein is CASSQESGFEAFF. The CDR3 nucleotides read TGCGCCAGCAGCCAAGAGTCGGGGTTCGAAGCTTTCTTT.

V and J are TRBV28 and TRBJ2-6; D possibly corresponds to TRBD2 (6 bases). Germline-derived CDR1 and CDR2 are MDHEN and SYDVKM. The CDR3 loop spans 17 amino acids. Trimming removed 2 bases at V and 4 bases at J, with 15 bases between. For the CDR3, the DNA is TGTGCCAGCAGTTTAGCGGGGTTCCACTCAGGGGCCAACGTCCTGACTTTC. Translated, it gives CASSLAGFHSGANVLTF. Looking up the rest from reference TRBV28 and TRBJ2-6 gives the full variable domain: DVKVTQSSRYLVKRTGEKVFLECVQDMDHENMFWYRQDPGLGLRLIYFSYDVKMKEKGDIPEGYSVSREKKERFSLILESASTNQTSMYLCASSLAGFHSGANVLTFGAGSRLTVL.

The chain has TRBV28 and TRBJ2-4, with TRBD1 matching 12 bases. V dropped 8 bases and J dropped 2; count of bases not matched to a gene: 10. Germline CDR1 and CDR2: MDHEN and SYDVKM. The length of the CDR3 is 17 residues. The CDR3 sequence: CASLGTGGGGSKNIQYF. The CDR3 bases are TGTGCCAGCCTCGGGACAGGGGGCGGTGGGTCCAAAAACATTCAGTACTTC.

V gene TRBV4-3 combines with J gene TRBJ1-2, with 7 bases fitting TRBD1. The germline V gene has CDR1 LGHNA and CDR2 YSLEER. The junction had 21 bases not matched to a gene; V was cut back by 0 bases and J by 8 bases. This CDR3 region has 19 residues. CDR3 region: CASSQEISGMRKGASGYTF. In nucleotides, the CDR3 is TGCGCCAGCAGCCAAGAAATTTCAGGCATGAGGAAGGGGGCCAGCGGCTACACCTTC.

This clone was counted once. The rearrangement links TRBV14 to TRBJ2-6; 7 bases align to TRBD2. The CDR3 is 15 residues long. Per germline, CDR1 SGHDN and CDR2 FVKESK. V lost 4 bases to trimming and J lost 4 bases; unmatched junction nucleotides: 4. CDR3 sequence: CASSLGGRGANVLTF. DNA for the CDR3: TGTGCCAGCAGCCTGGGAGGGCGAGGGGCCAACGTCCTGACTTTC.

The rearrangement uses TRBV7-9 and TRBJ1-6, with TRBD1 matching over 9 bases. This CDR3 has 14 residues. J gave up 10 bases and V 6 bases, and 7 bases lay outside the gene matches. Germline V gene data show CDR1 as SEHNR and CDR2 as FQNEAQ (reference sequence). The CDR3 loop reads CASSRDREGSPLHF. The CDR3 DNA sequence: TGTGCCAGCAGTCGGGACAGGGAAGGATCACCCCTCCACTTT.

This clone was seen only once. The chain has TRBV6-5 and TRBJ2-7, with 7 nucleotides matching TRBD1. The CDR3 loop spans 16 amino acids. Germline CDR1 reads MNHEY; CDR2 reads SVGAGI. The ends lost 3 bases at V and 2 bases at J; junction bases unmatched: 10. As DNA, the CDR3 is TGTGCCAGCAGTTATAGGGGGCAGGGGTTAGCCTACGAGCAGTACTTC. It codes for CASSYRGQGLAYEQYF.

The chain carries TRBV6-5 and TRBJ1-1, with D uncertain. CDR1 MNHEY and CDR2 SVGAGI come from the germline V gene. This CDR3 region has 11 residues. V dropped 4 bases and J dropped 5 bases, with 5 bases sitting between them. The CDR3 nucleotides read TGTGCCAGCAGTTCACAGACTGAAGCTTTCTTT. It yields the protein CASSSQTEAFF.